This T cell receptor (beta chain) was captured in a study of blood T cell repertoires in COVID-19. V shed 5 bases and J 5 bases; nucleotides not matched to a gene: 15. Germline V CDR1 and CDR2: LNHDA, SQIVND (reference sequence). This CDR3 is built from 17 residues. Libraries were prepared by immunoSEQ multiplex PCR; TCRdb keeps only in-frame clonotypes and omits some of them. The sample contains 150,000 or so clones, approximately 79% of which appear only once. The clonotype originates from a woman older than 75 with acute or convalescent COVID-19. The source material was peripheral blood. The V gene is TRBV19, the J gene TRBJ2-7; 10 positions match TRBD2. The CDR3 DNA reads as TGTGCCAGTAGTGCGGCACTTACTAGCGGGATAATCCACGAGCAGTACTTC. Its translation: CASSAALTSGIIHEQYF.